A selection of T cell receptor beta chains follows, all from one sample in a study of immune heterogeneity within non-small cell lung tumors. Using its own MiXCR run on the multiplex PCR reads, TCRdb lists one record per CDR3 protein. The table records around 6,000 distinct CDR3 sequences, 22% of them present only once. Sequenced input: lung tumor tissue. The receptor set was obtained from a female donor with non-small cell lung cancer. The CDR3 runs from the conserved cysteine through the conserved F or W. Each record gives: J gene, V gene, clone size, D gene, CDR3 DNA, CDR3 protein. A D gene is named only where the DNA matches it firmly. Only some rows state a clone size, as once, few, many or a class for expanded clones.

J: TRBJ2-1
V: TRBV6-1
size: few
D: TRBD2
DNA: TGTGCCAGCAGTGAAATGAGCGGGAGGTACAATGAGCAGTTCTTC
CDR3: CASSEMSGRYNEQFF

J: TRBJ2-1
V: TRBV10-2
size: .
D: .
DNA: TGCGCCAGCAGTGTTCCGGGCGACGGCTACAATGAGCAGTTCTTC
CDR3: CASSVPGDGYNEQFF

J: TRBJ2-1
V: TRBV6-2/TRBV6-3
size: medium-sized
D: .
DNA: TGTGCCAGCATGGGGGGGCAAGACAATGAGCAGTTCTTC
CDR3: CASMGGQDNEQFF

J: TRBJ2-1
V: TRBV6-4
size: few
D: .
DNA: TGTGCCAGCAGTGCTATGGCTAGCTCTTACAATGAGCAGTTCTTC
CDR3: CASSAMASSYNEQFF

J: TRBJ1-1
V: TRBV20-1
size: few
D: .
DNA: TGCAGTGCTTCACCTACCGACAGGATGAACACTGAAGCTTTCTTT
CDR3: CSASPTDRMNTEAFF

J: TRBJ1-3
V: TRBV5-6
size: .
D: .
DNA: TGTGCCAGCAGCTTGGGTCTGGCAGGGCTGGGAAACACCATATATTTT
CDR3: CASSLGLAGLGNTIYF

J: TRBJ1-6
V: TRBV28
size: .
D: .
DNA: TGTGCCAGCAGACAAAGGGGGGAACATTCACCCCTCCACTTT
CDR3: CASRQRGEHSPLHF

J: TRBJ1-1
V: TRBV2
size: .
D: .
DNA: TGTGCCAGCAGTCCCCTTGGGCGGAGTCGGGGGACTGAAGCTTTCTTT
CDR3: CASSPLGRSRGTEAFF

J: TRBJ2-5
V: TRBV20-1
size: few
D: .
DNA: TGCAGTGCTAGAGTAGGGGCCCAGACCCAGTACTTC
CDR3: CSARVGAQTQYF

J: TRBJ2-5
V: TRBV7-9
size: once
D: .
DNA: TGTGCCAGCAGCGTCGAGGGGGTAGCGGCGCACCAAGAGACCCAGTACTTC
CDR3: CASSVEGVAAHQETQYF

J: TRBJ1-1
V: TRBV9
size: .
D: TRBD1
DNA: TGTGCCAGCAGCGTGGACGGACAGGGGAACACTGAAGCTTTCTTT
CDR3: CASSVDGQGNTEAFF

J: TRBJ1-1
V: TRBV27
size: medium-sized
D: TRBD1
DNA: TGTGCCAGCAGCTACGGGACAGGGACCCGGAACACTGAAGCTTTCTTT
CDR3: CASSYGTGTRNTEAFF

J: TRBJ2-1
V: TRBV15
size: large
D: .
DNA: TGTGCCACCAGCAGAGGACAGGAGGGGAATGAGCAGTTCTTC
CDR3: CATSRGQEGNEQFF

J: TRBJ2-1
V: TRBV5-1
size: medium-sized
D: TRBD2
DNA: TGCGCCAGCAGCTTGGCTAGCGGGCAGGTTGAGCAGTTCTTC
CDR3: CASSLASGQVEQFF

J: TRBJ2-3
V: TRBV20-1
size: .
D: TRBD1
DNA: TGCAGTGCTAACCAGGACAGGGGGCGCGCAGATACGCAGTATTTT
CDR3: CSANQDRGRADTQYF

J: TRBJ1-4
V: TRBV20-1
size: medium-sized
D: TRBD1
DNA: TGCAGTGCTAGACCAGGACAGGGGGCGAGTGAAAAACTGTTTTTT
CDR3: CSARPGQGASEKLFF

J: TRBJ2-7
V: TRBV20-1
size: few
D: .
DNA: TGCAGTGCTAGTCCCCTAGGGCAGGGGCTATACGAGCAGTACTTC
CDR3: CSASPLGQGLYEQYF

J: TRBJ2-3
V: TRBV12-3/TRBV12-4
size: .
D: .
DNA: TGTGCCAGCAGTATGCTGGGACTCACCGAGGATACGCAGTATTTT
CDR3: CASSMLGLTEDTQYF

J: TRBJ2-7
V: TRBV20-1
size: medium-sized
D: .
DNA: TGCAGTGCTAGAGAGACCTGGGACACCAACTCCTACGAGCAGTACTTC
CDR3: CSARETWDTNSYEQYF

J: TRBJ2-7
V: TRBV14
size: few
D: TRBD2
DNA: TGTGCCAGCACCCCACTAGCGGGAGTCTCCGAGCAGTACTTC
CDR3: CASTPLAGVSEQYF

J: TRBJ2-5
V: TRBV2
size: medium-sized
D: TRBD2
DNA: TGTGCCAGCAGTGCCCACGTAACTAGCGGGAGGGCCCCCCAGTACTTC
CDR3: CASSAHVTSGRAPQYF

J: TRBJ1-6
V: TRBV20-1
size: medium-sized
D: .
DNA: TGCAGTGCTAGGGATGGCCGGGACATCGGTGATTCACCCCTCCACTTT
CDR3: CSARDGRDIGDSPLHF

J: TRBJ1-2
V: TRBV29-1
size: few
D: TRBD1
DNA: TGCAGCGTTGTCCCCTTCTCGACAGGGTTTGGTGGCTACACCTTC
CDR3: CSVVPFSTGFGGYTF

J: TRBJ1-2
V: TRBV6-1
size: medium-sized
D: TRBD1
DNA: TGTGCCAGCAGTGAGACAGGGAACTATGGCTACACCTTC
CDR3: CASSETGNYGYTF

J: TRBJ2-1
V: TRBV9
size: medium-sized
D: TRBD2
DNA: TGTGCCAGCAGCGCAAGTAGCGGGGCCTACAATGAGCAGTTCTTC
CDR3: CASSASSGAYNEQFF

J: TRBJ2-1
V: TRBV29-1
size: medium-sized
D: TRBD2
DNA: TGCAGCGTTGATCAACTAGCGGGAGGTGGGCAAGAGCAGTTCTTC
CDR3: CSVDQLAGGGQEQFF

J: TRBJ2-3
V: TRBV6-1
size: few
D: TRBD2
DNA: TGTGCCAGCCTTTTAGCGGGTACGCAGTATTTT
CDR3: CASLLAGTQYF

J: TRBJ2-3
V: TRBV14
size: few
D: TRBD1
DNA: TGTGCCAGCAGCCAGGACAGGTTCAGGGATACGCAGTATTTT
CDR3: CASSQDRFRDTQYF

J: TRBJ2-7
V: TRBV10-2
size: .
D: .
DNA: TGCGCCAGCAGTGAGGTGGTCAGGGGCTACGAGCAGTACTTC
CDR3: CASSEVVRGYEQYF

J: TRBJ2-1
V: TRBV7-3
size: .
D: TRBD2
DNA: TGTGCTAGCAGCAGAACCGGGACTAGCGGGAGAAACAATGAGCAGTTCTTC
CDR3: CASSRTGTSGRNNEQFF

J: TRBJ1-4
V: TRBV7-9
size: medium-sized
D: .
DNA: TGTGCCAGCAGCCATGGAGGGGGAATTGAAAAACTGTTTTTT
CDR3: CASSHGGGIEKLFF

J: TRBJ1-3
V: TRBV12-3/TRBV12-4
size: medium-sized
D: .
DNA: TGTGCCAGCAGTTTAGGGTCGACTGTCGGAAACACCATATATTTT
CDR3: CASSLGSTVGNTIYF

J: TRBJ1-2
V: TRBV6-1
size: medium-sized
D: .
DNA: TGTGCCAGCAGTGAAAGCTTTATGGCAAGGCACGGCTACACCTTC
CDR3: CASSESFMARHGYTF

J: TRBJ2-2
V: TRBV18
size: medium-sized
D: .
DNA: TGTGCCAGCTCACCTAGGCAGGACACCGGGGAGCTGTTTTTT
CDR3: CASSPRQDTGELFF

J: TRBJ2-1
V: TRBV28
size: .
D: TRBD2
DNA: TGTGCCAGCAGTTCCTCAAGCGGGGGCTCCTACAATGAGCAGTTCTTC
CDR3: CASSSSSGGSYNEQFF

J: TRBJ2-5
V: TRBV18
size: few
D: TRBD1
DNA: TGTGCCAGCTCACCACGACAGGGGGCTCCAGAGACCCAGTACTTC
CDR3: CASSPRQGAPETQYF

J: TRBJ2-6
V: TRBV4-1
size: .
D: TRBD1
DNA: TGCGCCAGCAGCCGAGGGACAGGGGGATCTGGGGCCAACGTCCTGACTTTC
CDR3: CASSRGTGGSGANVLTF

J: TRBJ2-7
V: TRBV11-2
size: medium-sized
D: .
DNA: TGTGCCAGCAGCTTAGGTTCTAACGAGCAGTACTTC
CDR3: CASSLGSNEQYF

J: TRBJ2-5
V: TRBV7-6
size: few
D: TRBD2
DNA: TGTGCCAGCAGTCCCGGGACTAGCGGGAGGGAGACCCAGTACTTC
CDR3: CASSPGTSGRETQYF

J: TRBJ2-7
V: TRBV10-3
size: medium-sized
D: .
DNA: TGTGCCGTCTCGGAACTGGGCCCGAATCGCTACGAGCAGTACTTC
CDR3: CAVSELGPNRYEQYF

J: TRBJ1-1
V: TRBV2
size: medium-sized
D: TRBD1
DNA: TGTGCCAGCGGGACAGGGTCGAACACTGAAGCTTTCTTT
CDR3: CASGTGSNTEAFF

J: TRBJ2-5
V: TRBV6-1
size: .
D: TRBD2
DNA: TGTGCCAGCAACGGGGGGGGCGGGGTACGACAAGAGACCCAGTACTTC
CDR3: CASNGGGGVRQETQYF

J: TRBJ1-5
V: TRBV24-1
size: medium-sized
D: .
DNA: TGTGCCACCAGTGATGTGGGGGCTAGTCAGCCCCAGCATTTT
CDR3: CATSDVGASQPQHF

J: TRBJ2-1
V: TRBV7-9
size: few
D: TRBD2
DNA: TGTGCCAGCAGCTCGGAAAGCGGGAGGGCCAAGGGTGAGCAGTTCTTC
CDR3: CASSSESGRAKGEQFF

J: TRBJ2-7
V: TRBV7-3
size: .
D: .
DNA: TGTGCCAGCAGCTTAAGCGGGCAGGGGTACGAGCAGTACTTC
CDR3: CASSLSGQGYEQYF

J: TRBJ2-5
V: TRBV19
size: .
D: TRBD2
DNA: TGTGCCAGTAGTATGGGGACTAGCTGGAGAGCGGAGACCCAGTACTTC
CDR3: CASSMGTSWRAETQYF

J: TRBJ1-2
V: TRBV4-1
size: medium-sized
D: .
DNA: TGCGCCAGCAGCCAAGATCCGGGCAGGCATTATGGCTACACCTTC
CDR3: CASSQDPGRHYGYTF

J: TRBJ1-1
V: TRBV28
size: medium-sized
D: .
DNA: TGTGCCAGCAGTTTTAACGGGCTTAAGGGGACTGAAGCTTTCTTT
CDR3: CASSFNGLKGTEAFF

J: TRBJ2-1
V: TRBV24-1
size: medium-sized
D: .
DNA: TGTGCCACCAGTGATTTCGACGGCTACAATGAGCAGTTCTTC
CDR3: CATSDFDGYNEQFF

J: TRBJ1-5
V: TRBV4-2
size: medium-sized
D: .
DNA: TGTGCCAGCAGCCAAGATGGTTATAGCAATCAGCCCCAGCATTTT
CDR3: CASSQDGYSNQPQHF